A selection of T cell receptor beta chains follows, all from one sample in a study of blood T cell repertoires in COVID-19. Only in-frame clones appear in the TCRdb table, and some are missing; sequencing was by immunoSEQ multiplex PCR. The sample shows about 100,000 clones, about nine tenths of them seen only once. The sample consisted of peripheral blood. Source of these receptors: a man between 65 and 80 years old with acute or convalescent COVID-19. CDR3s leave out the opening cysteine and the closing phenylalanine or tryptophan. Fields, in order: J gene, V gene, CDR3 protein.

J gene: TRBJ2-5; V gene: TRBV7-9; CDR3 protein: ASSLGTGGLETQY
J gene: TRBJ1-2; V gene: TRBV11-2; CDR3 protein: ASSSPGQGVLTRGYT
J gene: TRBJ2-7; V gene: TRBV7-8; CDR3 protein: ASTGTSAEQY
J gene: TRBJ1-5; V gene: TRBV19; CDR3 protein: ASSRNNRANQPQH
J gene: TRBJ1-2; V gene: TRBV27; CDR3 protein: ASSLSRQSNSYGYT
J gene: TRBJ2-2; V gene: TRBV7-9; CDR3 protein: ASSPGTGTGELF
J gene: TRBJ2-3; V gene: TRBV20-1; CDR3 protein: SASTNLGDTQY
J gene: TRBJ2-5; V gene: TRBV7-9; CDR3 protein: ASRKAAGGQETQY
J gene: TRBJ2-2; V gene: TRBV28; CDR3 protein: ASSSGQGAGELF
J gene: TRBJ1-5; V gene: TRBV5-8; CDR3 protein: ASSLIADQPQH
J gene: TRBJ1-4; V gene: TRBV11-2; CDR3 protein: ASSTDRDEKLF
J gene: TRBJ1-4; V gene: TRBV15; CDR3 protein: ATSRDQGLGEKLF
J gene: TRBJ2-1; V gene: TRBV18; CDR3 protein: ASSKTGNEQF
J gene: TRBJ2-3; V gene: TRBV5-4; CDR3 protein: ASSTDRDHTDTQY
J gene: TRBJ2-7; V gene: TRBV6-5; CDR3 protein: ASRIFGGPGSEQY
J gene: TRBJ1-2; V gene: TRBV18; CDR3 protein: ASSPEDYGYT
J gene: TRBJ2-3; V gene: TRBV5-1; CDR3 protein: ASMLGSTDTQY
J gene: TRBJ2-1; V gene: TRBV6-5; CDR3 protein: ASSNKRGEQF
J gene: TRBJ1-4; V gene: TRBV18; CDR3 protein: ASSPPGQSREKLF
J gene: TRBJ2-7; V gene: TRBV3-1/TRBV3-2; CDR3 protein: ASSRYGGGDEQY
J gene: TRBJ1-1; V gene: TRBV15; CDR3 protein: ATSREEEGNTEAF
J gene: TRBJ1-1; V gene: TRBV28; CDR3 protein: ASSLRRGGSMNTEAF
J gene: TRBJ1-2; V gene: TRBV11-3; CDR3 protein: ASSSGQGAGNYGYT
J gene: TRBJ1-2; V gene: TRBV7-8; CDR3 protein: ASSLGAGVGYT
J gene: TRBJ1-5; V gene: TRBV7-2; CDR3 protein: ASSSRPQGGDQPQH
J gene: TRBJ1-2; V gene: TRBV7-9; CDR3 protein: ASSAETGYYGYT
J gene: TRBJ2-7; V gene: TRBV6-6; CDR3 protein: ASSYSQSSSYEQY
J gene: TRBJ2-3; V gene: TRBV12-5; CDR3 protein: ASGSGLAADTQY
J gene: TRBJ2-6; V gene: TRBV27; CDR3 protein: ASRATGANVLT
J gene: TRBJ2-6; V gene: TRBV29-1; CDR3 protein: SVGWGAGANVLT
J gene: TRBJ2-1; V gene: TRBV5-1; CDR3 protein: ASQPQGALYNEQF
J gene: TRBJ1-4; V gene: TRBV5-1; CDR3 protein: ASSSAGTGSEKLF
J gene: TRBJ1-2; V gene: TRBV6-6; CDR3 protein: ASSYPGEGYT
J gene: TRBJ2-2; V gene: TRBV24-1; CDR3 protein: APDGTSGRTGELF
J gene: TRBJ2-7; V gene: TRBV7-2; CDR3 protein: ASSSQGGLFYEQY
J gene: TRBJ1-5; V gene: TRBV7-8; CDR3 protein: ASSQQGLQPQH
J gene: TRBJ1-5; V gene: TRBV27; CDR3 protein: ASSPGYSNQPQH
J gene: TRBJ2-5; V gene: TRBV11-2; CDR3 protein: ASSIRQFQETQY
J gene: TRBJ1-5; V gene: TRBV7-9; CDR3 protein: ASSSTGDNQPQH
J gene: TRBJ2-1; V gene: TRBV28; CDR3 protein: ASTTALGNEQF
J gene: TRBJ1-1; V gene: TRBV25-1; CDR3 protein: ASSTGMNTEAF
J gene: TRBJ2-1; V gene: TRBV7-6; CDR3 protein: ASSLGSGLNNEQF
J gene: TRBJ1-5; V gene: TRBV29-1; CDR3 protein: SVGGEGNQPQH
J gene: TRBJ2-2; V gene: TRBV19; CDR3 protein: ASHGRRAGELF
J gene: TRBJ2-5; V gene: TRBV27; CDR3 protein: ASSGYRDRGGRETQY
J gene: TRBJ2-7; V gene: TRBV27; CDR3 protein: ASSPHGGVYEQY
J gene: TRBJ2-7; V gene: TRBV18; CDR3 protein: ASSPSGSGAYEQY
J gene: TRBJ2-3; V gene: TRBV10-3; CDR3 protein: AITNTGVETDTQY